This T cell receptor beta chain was obtained from a study of T cell repertoires in cytomegalovirus infection. Across the study: Public TCR beta signatures were indicative of both CMV infection and a matching HLA type.

General study points: It was HLA-C-restricted CMV-specific TCR beta clonotypes that dominated the response ex vivo.

TCRdb re-called the reads with MiXCR, one entry per CDR3 protein. The repertoire holds fewer than 550,000 distinct CDR3 sequences, with about a quarter as singletons. This clonotype was seen many times. The antigen is not known. Trimming cost V 0 bases and J 6 bases, with 14 bases left between them. Germline CDR1 is SGHTA and CDR2 is FQGNSA. The CDR3 spans 16 residues. The clonotype originates from a human donor in good health (CMV status not recorded). Some clones in this sample may be carry-over from other donors' samples. V and J are TRBV7-2 and TRBJ2-2; D possibly corresponds to TRBD1 (5 bases). Source material: PBMCs. The CDR3 sequence: CASSLASGAEAGELFF. The CDR3 DNA sequence: TGTGCCAGCAGCTTAGCTAGTGGGGCGGAAGCCGGGGAGCTGTTTTTT.